This T cell receptor (beta chain) was sequenced in a study of cytotoxic CD8 clonotypes in ibrutinib-treated CLL. The overall study: Among the patients, fewer than twelve presented as relapsed/refractory and 15 as treatment-naive; 17 to 18 showed unmutated IGHV. Roughly 24 partial and 2 complete responses; at median approximately 6 years, about 14 remitted, approximately 12 progressed. Overall study results and limits: Public clonotypes occurred uncommonly; on treatment, they contracted or remained stable. Sampling times (in sustained-remission versus progressing patients) were not the same.

Germline CDR1 is SGHVS and CDR2 is FQNEAQ. Losses at the gene ends were 1 base for V and 2 bases for J; bases not matched to a gene: 10. The CDR3 sequence is 17 residues long. Produced via immunoSEQ multiplex PCR; TCRdb's table is partial and in-frame only. This repertoire shows fewer than 300,000 clones, roughly four fifths found once; its top ten account for around 5.3%. Remarks on this clone: Its target is not known.

The TCR comes from a human donor with chronic lymphocytic leukemia. The gene calls are TRBV7-8 and TRBJ2-7; 8 bases match TRBD1. The source was PBMCs, collected at disease progression, from a patient treated with ibrutinib. This CDR3 is CASSLVRGQDSTYEQYF. The CDR3, as DNA: TGTGCCAGCAGCTTAGTAAGGGGACAGGATTCCACCTACGAGCAGTACTTC. Together with reference TRBV7-8 and TRBJ2-7, the CDR3 gives the full variable domain: GAGVSQSPRYKVAKRGQDVALRCDPISGHVSLFWYQQALGQGPEFLTYFQNEAQLDKSGLPSDRFFAERPEGSVSTLKIQRTQQEDSAVYLCASSLVRGQDSTYEQYFGPGTRLTVT.